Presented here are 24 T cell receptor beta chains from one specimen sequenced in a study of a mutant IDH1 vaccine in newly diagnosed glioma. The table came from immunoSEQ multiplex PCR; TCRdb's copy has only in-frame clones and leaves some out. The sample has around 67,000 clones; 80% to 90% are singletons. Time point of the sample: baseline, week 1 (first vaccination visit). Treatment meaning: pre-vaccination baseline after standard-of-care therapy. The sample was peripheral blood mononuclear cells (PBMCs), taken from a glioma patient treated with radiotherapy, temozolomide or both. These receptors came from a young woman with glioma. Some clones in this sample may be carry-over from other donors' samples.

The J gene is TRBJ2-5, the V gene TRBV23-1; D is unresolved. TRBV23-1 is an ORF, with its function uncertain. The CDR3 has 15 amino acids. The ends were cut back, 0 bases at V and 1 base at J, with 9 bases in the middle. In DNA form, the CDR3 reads TGCGCCAGCAGTCAATCTCCGCGGACCCAAGAGACCCAGTACTTC. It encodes CASSQSPRTQETQYF.

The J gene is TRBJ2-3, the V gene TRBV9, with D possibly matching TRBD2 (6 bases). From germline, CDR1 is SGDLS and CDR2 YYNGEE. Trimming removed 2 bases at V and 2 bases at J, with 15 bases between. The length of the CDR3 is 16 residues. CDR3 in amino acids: CASSVRGPSATDTQYF. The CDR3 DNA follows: TGTGCCAGCAGCGTGAGGGGCCCTAGCGCCACAGATACGCAGTATTTT.

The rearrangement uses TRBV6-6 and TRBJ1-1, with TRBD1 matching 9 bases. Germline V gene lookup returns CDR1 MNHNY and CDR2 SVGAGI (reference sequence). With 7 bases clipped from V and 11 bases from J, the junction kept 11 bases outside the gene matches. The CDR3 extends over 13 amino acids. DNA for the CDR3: TGTGCCAGCATTCATATACAGGGGGCCGATGCTTTCTTT. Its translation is CASIHIQGADAFF.

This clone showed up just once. The CDR3 is CASSIGGRDRPNYGYTF. The CDR3, as DNA: TGTGCCAGTAGTATAGGGGGCCGGGACAGGCCTAACTATGGCTACACCTTC. The V and J genes are TRBV19 and TRBJ1-2; 8 bases map to TRBD1. The V gene end was trimmed by 1 base and the J gene end by 0 bases; junction bases not matched to a gene: 7. CDR1 LNHDA and CDR2 SQIVND come from the germline V gene (reference sequence). This CDR3 contains 17 residues.

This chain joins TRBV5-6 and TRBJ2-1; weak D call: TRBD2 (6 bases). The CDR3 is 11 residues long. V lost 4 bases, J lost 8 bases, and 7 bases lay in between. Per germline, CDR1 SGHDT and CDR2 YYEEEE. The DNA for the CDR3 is TGTGCCAGCAGCCCGGGGGATGAGCAGTTCTTC. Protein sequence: CASSPGDEQFF.

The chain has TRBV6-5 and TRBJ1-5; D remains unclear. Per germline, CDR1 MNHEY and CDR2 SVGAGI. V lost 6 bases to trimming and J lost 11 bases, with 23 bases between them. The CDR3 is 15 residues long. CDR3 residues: CASRRRLDPSLSQHF. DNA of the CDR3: TGTGCCAGCAGACGGAGATTGGACCCATCGTTGTCCCAGCATTTT.

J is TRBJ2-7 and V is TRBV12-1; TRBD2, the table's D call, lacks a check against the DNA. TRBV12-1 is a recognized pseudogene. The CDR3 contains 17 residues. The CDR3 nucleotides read TGTGCCAGCAGACTTCGCTCGGATGGAGGACTCTCCTACGAGCAGTACTTC. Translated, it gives CASRLRSDGGLSYEQYF.

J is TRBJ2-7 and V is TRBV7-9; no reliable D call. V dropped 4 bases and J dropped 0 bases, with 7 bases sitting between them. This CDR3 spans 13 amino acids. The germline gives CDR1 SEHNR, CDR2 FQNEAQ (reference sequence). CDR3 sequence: CASSSYSSYEQYF. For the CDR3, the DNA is TGTGCCAGCAGCTCCTACAGCTCCTACGAGCAGTACTTC.

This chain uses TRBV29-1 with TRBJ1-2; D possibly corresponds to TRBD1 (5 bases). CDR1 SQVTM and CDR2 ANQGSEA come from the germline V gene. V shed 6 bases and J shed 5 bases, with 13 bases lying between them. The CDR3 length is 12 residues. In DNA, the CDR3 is TGCAGCGTCTACGGGACGGAGTATGGCTACACCTTC. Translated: CSVYGTEYGYTF.

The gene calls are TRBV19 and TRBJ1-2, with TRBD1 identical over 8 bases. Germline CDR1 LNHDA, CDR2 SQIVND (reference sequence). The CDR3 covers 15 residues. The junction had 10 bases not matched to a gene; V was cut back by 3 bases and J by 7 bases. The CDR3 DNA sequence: TGTGCCAGTAGTATTCTCTCCCCAGGGGGCGGTGGCTACACCTTC. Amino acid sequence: CASSILSPGGGGYTF.

The CDR3: CASSRFDTSYGYTF. CDR3 sequence (DNA): TGTGCCAGCAGCCGCTTTGACACCAGCTATGGCTACACCTTC. The chain carries TRBV9 and TRBJ1-2; D unclear. In germline, CDR1 is SGDLS, CDR2 YYNGEE. CDR3 size: 14 residues. The V end lost 4 bases, the J end lost 4 bases, and 14 bases lay between the germline ends.

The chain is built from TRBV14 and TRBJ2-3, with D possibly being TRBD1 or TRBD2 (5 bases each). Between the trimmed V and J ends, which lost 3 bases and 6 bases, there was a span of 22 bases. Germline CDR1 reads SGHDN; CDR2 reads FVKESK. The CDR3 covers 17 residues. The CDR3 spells CASSHLPGPPTADTQYF. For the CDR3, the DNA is TGTGCCAGCAGCCACCTCCCGGGACCCCCTACTGCCGATACGCAGTATTTT.

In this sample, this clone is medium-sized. CDR3 region: CASRKSQADTQYF. CDR3 in DNA: TGTGCCAGCAGGAAGAGCCAGGCCGATACGCAGTATTTT. The genes are TRBV25-1 and TRBJ2-3; D call uncertain. The CDR3 consists of 13 residues. With 6 bases removed from V and 6 bases from J, the gap between germline ends came to 13 bases. Germline V gene data show CDR1 as MGHDK and CDR2 as SYGVNS.

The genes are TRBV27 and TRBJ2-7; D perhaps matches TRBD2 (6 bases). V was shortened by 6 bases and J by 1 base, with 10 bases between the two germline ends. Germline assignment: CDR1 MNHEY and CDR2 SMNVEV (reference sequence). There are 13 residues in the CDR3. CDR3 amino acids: CASSLGGSYEQYF. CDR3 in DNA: TGTGCCAGCAGCTTGGGGGGATCCTACGAGCAGTACTTC.

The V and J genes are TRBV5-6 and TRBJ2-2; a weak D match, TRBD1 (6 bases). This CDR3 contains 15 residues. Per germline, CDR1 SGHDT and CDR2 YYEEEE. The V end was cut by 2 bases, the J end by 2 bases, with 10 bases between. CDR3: CASSFRDTNTGELFF. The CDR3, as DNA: TGTGCCAGCAGCTTCCGGGACACCAACACCGGGGAGCTGTTTTTT.

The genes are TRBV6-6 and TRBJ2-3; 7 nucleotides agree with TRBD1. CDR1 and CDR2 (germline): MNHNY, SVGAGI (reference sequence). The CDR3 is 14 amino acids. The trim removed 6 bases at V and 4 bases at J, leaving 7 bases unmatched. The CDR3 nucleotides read TGTGCCAGCAGATACCGGACAGGTTCAGATACGCAGTATTTT. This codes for CASRYRTGSDTQYF.

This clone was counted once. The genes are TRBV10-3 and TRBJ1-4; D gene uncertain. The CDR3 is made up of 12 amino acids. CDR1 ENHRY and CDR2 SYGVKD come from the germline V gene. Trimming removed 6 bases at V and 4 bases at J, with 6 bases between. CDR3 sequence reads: CAISRINEKLFF. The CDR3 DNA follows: TGTGCCATCAGCAGGATTAATGAAAAACTGTTTTTT.

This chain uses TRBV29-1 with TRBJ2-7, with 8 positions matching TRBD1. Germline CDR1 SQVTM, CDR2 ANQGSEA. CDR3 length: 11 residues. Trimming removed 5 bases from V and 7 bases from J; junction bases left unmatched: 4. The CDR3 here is CSVRTGKEQYF. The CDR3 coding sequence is TGCAGCGTTCGGACAGGGAAGGAGCAGTACTTC.

This CDR3 is CASSLEARGGETQYF. The CDR3 nucleotides are TGTGCCAGCAGCTTAGAAGCGCGAGGGGGAGAGACCCAGTACTTC. The chain uses TRBV7-9 and TRBJ2-5, with a tentative D call TRBD1 (6 bases). Germline V gene data show CDR1 as SEHNR and CDR2 as FQNEAQ (reference sequence). Deletions cut 1 base from V and 4 bases from J, with 13 bases between. This CDR3 has 15 amino acids.

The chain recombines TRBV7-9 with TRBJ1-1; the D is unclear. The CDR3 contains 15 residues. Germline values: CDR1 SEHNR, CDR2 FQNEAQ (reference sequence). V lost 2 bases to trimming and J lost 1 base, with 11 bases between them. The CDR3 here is CASSLPPSKNTEAFF. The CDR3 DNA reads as TGTGCCAGCAGCTTACCCCCCAGTAAGAACACTGAAGCTTTCTTT. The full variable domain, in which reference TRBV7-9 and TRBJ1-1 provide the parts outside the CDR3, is DTGVSQNPRHKITKRGQNVTFRCDPISEHNRLYWYRQTLGQGPEFLTYFQNEAQLEKSRLLSDRFSAERPKGSFSTLEIQRTEQGDSAMYLCASSLPPSKNTEAFFGQGTRLTVV.

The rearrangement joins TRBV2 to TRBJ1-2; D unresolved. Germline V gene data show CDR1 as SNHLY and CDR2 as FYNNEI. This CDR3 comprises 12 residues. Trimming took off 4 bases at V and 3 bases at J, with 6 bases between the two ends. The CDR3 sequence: CASSVLDYGYTF. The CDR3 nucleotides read TGTGCCAGCAGTGTTCTGGACTATGGCTACACCTTC.

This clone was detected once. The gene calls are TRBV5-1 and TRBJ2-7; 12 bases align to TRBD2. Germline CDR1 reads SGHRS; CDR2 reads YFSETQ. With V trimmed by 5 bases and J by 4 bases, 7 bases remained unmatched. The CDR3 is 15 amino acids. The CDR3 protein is CASSLTSGSPYEQYF. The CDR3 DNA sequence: TGCGCCAGCAGTTTGACTAGCGGGAGCCCGTACGAGCAGTACTTC.

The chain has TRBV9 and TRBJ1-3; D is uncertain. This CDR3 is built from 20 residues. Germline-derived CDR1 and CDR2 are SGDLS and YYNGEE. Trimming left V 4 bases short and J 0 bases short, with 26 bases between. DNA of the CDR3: TGTGCCAGCAGCACACCCCATCTTGGACGGAATGGAAGCTCTGGAAACACCATATATTTT. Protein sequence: CASSTPHLGRNGSSGNTIYF.

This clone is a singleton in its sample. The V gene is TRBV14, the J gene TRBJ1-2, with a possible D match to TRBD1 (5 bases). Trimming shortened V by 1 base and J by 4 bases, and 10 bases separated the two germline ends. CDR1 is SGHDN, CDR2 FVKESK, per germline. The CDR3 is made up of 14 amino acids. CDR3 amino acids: CASSQVGHGYGYTF. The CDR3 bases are TGTGCCAGCAGCCAAGTGGGGCACGGCTATGGCTACACCTTC.